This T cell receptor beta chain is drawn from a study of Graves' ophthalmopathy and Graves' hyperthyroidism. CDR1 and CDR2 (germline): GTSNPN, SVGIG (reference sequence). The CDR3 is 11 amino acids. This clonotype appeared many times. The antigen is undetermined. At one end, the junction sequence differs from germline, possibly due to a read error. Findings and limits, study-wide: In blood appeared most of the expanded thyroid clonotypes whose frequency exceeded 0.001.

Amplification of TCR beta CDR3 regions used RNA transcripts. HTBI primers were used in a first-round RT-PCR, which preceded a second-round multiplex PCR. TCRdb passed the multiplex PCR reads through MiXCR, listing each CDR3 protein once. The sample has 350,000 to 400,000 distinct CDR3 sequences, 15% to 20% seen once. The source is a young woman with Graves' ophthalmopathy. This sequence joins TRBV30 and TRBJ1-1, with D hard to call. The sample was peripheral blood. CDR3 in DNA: TGTGCCTGGAGTGTAAACAGTGAAGCTTTCTTT. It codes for CAWSVNSEAFF.